The 4 T cell receptor beta chains reported below all come from one sample, sequenced in a study of Ad26.COV2.S vaccination and SARS-CoV-2 variants. Profiling relied on immunoSEQ multiplex PCR, and the TCRdb table lists in-frame clones only, not all of them. The sample has 350,000 to 450,000 clones; about 80% are singletons. Sample treatment: 15 to 20 received Ad26.COV2.S at low or high dose, single or two shots; 5 received placebo; per-sample allocation not given. Collection of the samples took place on day 63 after the first injection of vaccine or placebo. This specimen consisted of peripheral blood, obtained in a trial of Ad26.COV2.S vaccine versus placebo. The receptor set was obtained from a person between 18 and 65 years old who received the Ad26.COV2.S COVID-19 vaccine or a placebo.

The chain carries TRBV18 and TRBJ1-5; D call uncertain. The CDR3 has 15 residues. V lost 5 bases and J 6 bases, leaving 17 bases between the germline ends. CDR1 is KGHSH, CDR2 LQKENI, per germline. For the CDR3, the DNA is TGTGCCAGCTCATCCGGGGTCGGGGTCGGTCAGCCCCAGCATTTT. As protein: CASSSGVGVGQPQHF. Full variable domain (rest looked up from reference TRBV18 and TRBJ1-5): NAGVMQNPRHLVRRRGQEARLRCSPMKGHSHVYWYRQLPEEGLKFMVYLQKENIIDESGMPKERFSAEFPKEGPSILRIQQVVRGDSAAYFCASSSGVGVGQPQHFGDGTRLSIL.

The J gene is TRBJ1-3, the V gene TRBV9; D is undetermined. This CDR3 is built from 17 residues. CDR1 is SGDLS and CDR2 is YYNGEE in the germline V gene. Trimming removed 1 base from V and 0 bases from J, with 14 bases in between. The CDR3 DNA follows: TGTGCCAGCAGCGTAAGGATGACGGCCGACTCTGGAAACACCATATATTTT. Residues: CASSVRMTADSGNTIYF.

The chain links TRBV5-1 to TRBJ2-6; D is undetermined. CDR1 is SGHRS and CDR2 is YFSETQ in the germline V gene. V lost 2 bases and J 4 bases, leaving 10 bases between the germline ends. The CDR3 runs 15 residues. The CDR3 DNA reads TGCGCCAGCAGCTTTGCTGCAGGAGGGGCCAACGTCCTGACTTTC. Protein: CASSFAAGGANVLTF.

The chain is built from TRBV13 and TRBJ1-2; no definite D call. V was clipped by 5 bases and J by 6 bases, with 10 bases between them. This CDR3 is 12 amino acids long. Germline V gene data show CDR1 as PRHDT and CDR2 as FYEKMQ (reference sequence). The CDR3 loop is CASSVRTHGYTF. The DNA of the CDR3 is TGTGCCAGCAGCGTACGGACCCATGGCTACACCTTC.